Listed below are T cell receptor beta chains from one sample, sequenced in a study of blood T cell repertoires in COVID-19. Clones were sequenced by immunoSEQ multiplex PCR, and TCRdb holds only the in-frame ones, with some missing. The table has more than 65,000 clones, over 70% seen once; the top ten hold approximately 17%. The sequencing sample was made of peripheral blood. Receptors originate from a man in his 60s with acute or convalescent COVID-19. Each CDR3 is given with its conserved first and last residue. The order of the fields is V gene, J gene, CDR3 protein.

TRBV6-2/TRBV6-3	TRBJ2-3	CASSYSRGDFTDTQYF
TRBV24-1	TRBJ2-3	CATSMGTSGVSDTQYF
TRBV5-1	TRBJ2-2	CASSLVRGENTGELFF
TRBV4-3	TRBJ1-6	CASSQDPGAYNSPLHF
TRBV19	TRBJ1-5	CASMGMTGGNQPQHF
TRBV9	TRBJ1-6	CASSVGQFNSPLHF
TRBV19	TRBJ2-3	CASSIGTSGGFRVVDTQYF
TRBV24-1	TRBJ1-5	CATSDRERYNQPQHF
TRBV7-2	TRBJ1-2	CASSLRDGQGNYGYTF
TRBV29-1	TRBJ1-2	CSDDTLTEGGGYTF
TRBV2	TRBJ2-2	CASRPSNTGELFF
TRBV5-5	TRBJ2-7	CASFARTYEQYF
TRBV11-3	TRBJ1-1	CASSSTGITEAFF
TRBV4-3	TRBJ1-1	CASSQHLSGTEAFF
TRBV7-3	TRBJ1-1	CASSLGTGYQNTEAFF
TRBV7-8	TRBJ1-2	CASSSRPTEGYTF
TRBV6-6	TRBJ1-2	CASSKQKGGLVGYTF
TRBV6-5	TRBJ2-4	CASSYSEGLAKNIQYF
TRBV30	TRBJ1-2	CAWQQGSYGYTF
TRBV30	TRBJ2-5	CAWSVQSGTWSQETQYF
TRBV10-3	TRBJ2-3	CAISESLGLAGSTDTQYF
TRBV7-3	TRBJ2-3	CASSPYTLAGTADTQYF
TRBV9	TRBJ2-1	CASSVDRSSGNEQFF
TRBV6-2/TRBV6-3	TRBJ1-1	CASSYRGMNTEAFF
TRBV27	TRBJ1-2	CASRGQGATNYGYTF
TRBV6-6	TRBJ2-3	CAIDRDTEKYF
TRBV2	TRBJ1-6	CASIRGIDNSPLHF
TRBV6-1	TRBJ2-5	CASSEAGQGSQETQYF
TRBV30	TRBJ1-5	CAWRGGGGNQPQHF